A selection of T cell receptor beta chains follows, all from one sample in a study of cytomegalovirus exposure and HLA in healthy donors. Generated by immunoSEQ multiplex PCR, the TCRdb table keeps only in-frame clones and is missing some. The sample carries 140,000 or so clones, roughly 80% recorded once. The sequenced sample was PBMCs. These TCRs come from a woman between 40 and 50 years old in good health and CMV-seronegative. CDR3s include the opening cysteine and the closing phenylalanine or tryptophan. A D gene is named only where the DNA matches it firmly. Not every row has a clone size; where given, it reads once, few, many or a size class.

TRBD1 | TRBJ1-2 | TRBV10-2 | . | TGCGCCAGCACCGGGACAGCCGCTAACTATGGCTACACCTTC | CASTGTAANYGYTF
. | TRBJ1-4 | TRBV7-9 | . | TGTGCCAGCATGAGGGTCGACGGCACCTACGAAAAACTGTTTTTT | CASMRVDGTYEKLFF
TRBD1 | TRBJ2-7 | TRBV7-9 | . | TGTGCCAGCAGCCCCGGGACAGGGGAGTACTTC | CASSPGTGEYF
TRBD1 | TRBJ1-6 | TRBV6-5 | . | TGTGCCAGCAGTCAACAGGGGGCTTATTCACCCCTCCACTTT | CASSQQGAYSPLHF
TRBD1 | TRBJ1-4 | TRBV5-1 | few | TGCGCCAGCAGCTCCGGGACAGGGGCAGAAGAAAAACTGTTTTTT | CASSSGTGAEEKLFF
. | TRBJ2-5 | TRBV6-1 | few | TGTGCCATCTCGGGGGTAGGGACCCAGTACTTC | CAISGVGTQYF
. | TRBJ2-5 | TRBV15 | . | TGTGCCACCAGCAGAGATCCATCAGGGGTGGAGACCCAGTACTTC | CATSRDPSGVETQYF
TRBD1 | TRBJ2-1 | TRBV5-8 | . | TGTGCCAGCAGCGCTGCCGGGACAGGAGGACCTGGGGAGCAGTTCTTC | CASSAAGTGGPGEQFF
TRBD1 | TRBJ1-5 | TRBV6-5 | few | TGTGCCAGCAGCCCTCTGAACAGGGGTAATCAGCCCCAGCATTTT | CASSPLNRGNQPQHF
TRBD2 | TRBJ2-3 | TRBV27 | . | TGTGCCAGCAGTCTTCGGACTAGCGGGAGGGGAGATACGCAGTATTTT | CASSLRTSGRGDTQYF
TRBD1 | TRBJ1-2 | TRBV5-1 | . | TGCGCCAGCGGGGACAGCCTGGCCTATGGCTACACCTTC | CASGDSLAYGYTF
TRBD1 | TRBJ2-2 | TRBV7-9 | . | TGTGCCAGCAGCTTAGACAGGGGGAACACCGGGGAGCTGTTTTTT | CASSLDRGNTGELFF
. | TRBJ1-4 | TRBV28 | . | TGTGCCAGCAGTCCCTCCGGGACACAGGAAAAACTGTTTTTT | CASSPSGTQEKLFF
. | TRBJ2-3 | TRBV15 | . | TGTGCCACCAGCAGGGTCGCGACTGCTACTTTTGCAGATACGCAGTATTTT | CATSRVATATFADTQYF
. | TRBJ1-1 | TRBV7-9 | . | TGTGCCAGCAGCTTATTAAACGGGACATCGAACACTGAAGCTTTCTTT | CASSLLNGTSNTEAFF
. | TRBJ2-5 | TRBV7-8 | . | TGTGCCAGCAGCTTATGGGGGGGCGGACAAGAGACCCAGTACTTC | CASSLWGGGQETQYF
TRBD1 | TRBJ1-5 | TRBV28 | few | TGTGCCAGCAGTCTAACTGGACAGGTAGGATTTAGCAATCAGCCCCAGCATTTT | CASSLTGQVGFSNQPQHF
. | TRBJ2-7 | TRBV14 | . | TGTGCCAGCAGCCCAGACAACTCATACGAGCAGTACTTC | CASSPDNSYEQYF
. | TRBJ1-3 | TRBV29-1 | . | TGCAGCGTTGAAAGTAGTGGAAACACCATATATTTT | CSVESSGNTIYF
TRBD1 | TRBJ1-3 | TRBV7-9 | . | TGTGCCAGCAGCCAACAGGGGGCAAGTGGAAACACCATATATTTT | CASSQQGASGNTIYF
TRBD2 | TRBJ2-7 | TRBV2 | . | TGTGCCAGCAGTGAAGTGGTTCGGGGGGGCTACGAGCAGTACTTC | CASSEVVRGGYEQYF
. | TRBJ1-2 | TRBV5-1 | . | TGCGCCAGCAGCTTCGGTCCCATAACTAACTATGGCTACACCTTC | CASSFGPITNYGYTF
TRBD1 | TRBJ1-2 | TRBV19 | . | TGTGCCAGTAGTACCGGACAGGGGGCAAAGGGTGGCTACACCTTC | CASSTGQGAKGGYTF
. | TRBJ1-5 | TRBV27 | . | TGTGCCAGCAGTAACAGTGGTAGCAATCAGCCCCAGCATTTT | CASSNSGSNQPQHF
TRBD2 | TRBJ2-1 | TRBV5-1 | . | TGCGCCAGCAGCTTGAGGGGTTGGGATCTAGCGGGAGGGCGAAATGAGCAGTTCTTC | CASSLRGWDLAGGRNEQFF